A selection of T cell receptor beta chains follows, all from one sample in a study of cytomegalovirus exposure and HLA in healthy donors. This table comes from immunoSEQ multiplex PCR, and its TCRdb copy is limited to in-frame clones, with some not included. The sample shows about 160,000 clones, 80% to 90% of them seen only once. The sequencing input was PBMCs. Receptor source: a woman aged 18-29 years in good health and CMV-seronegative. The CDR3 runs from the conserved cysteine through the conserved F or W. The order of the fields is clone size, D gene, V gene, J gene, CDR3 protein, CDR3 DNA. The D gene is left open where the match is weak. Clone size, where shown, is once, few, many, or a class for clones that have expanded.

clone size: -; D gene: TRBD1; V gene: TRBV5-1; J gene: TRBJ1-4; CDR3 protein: CASSLGQGDEKLFF; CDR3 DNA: TGCGCCAGCAGCCTCGGACAGGGAGATGAAAAACTGTTTTTT
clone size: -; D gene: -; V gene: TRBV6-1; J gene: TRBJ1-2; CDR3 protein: CASSDRNYGYTF; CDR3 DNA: TGTGCCAGCAGTGACAGGAACTATGGCTACACCTTC
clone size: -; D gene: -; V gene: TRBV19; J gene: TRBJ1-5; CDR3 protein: CASRDTGAVPNQPQHF; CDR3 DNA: TGTGCCAGTAGAGATACAGGCGCGGTCCCAAATCAGCCCCAGCATTTT
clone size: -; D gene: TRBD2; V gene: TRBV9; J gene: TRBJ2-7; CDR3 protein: CASSVESGRAYEQYF; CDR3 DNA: TGTGCCAGCAGCGTAGAGAGCGGGAGGGCCTACGAGCAGTACTTC
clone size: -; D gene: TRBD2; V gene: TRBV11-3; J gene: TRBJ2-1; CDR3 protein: CASSRTPTSGQFF; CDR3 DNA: TGTGCCAGCAGCCGAACCCCTACTAGCGGGCAGTTCTTC
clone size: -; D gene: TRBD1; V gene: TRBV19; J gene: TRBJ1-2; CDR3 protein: CASSGRDRGPLVYGYTF; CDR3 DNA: TGTGCCAGTAGTGGCCGGGACAGGGGGCCACTCGTCTATGGCTACACCTTC
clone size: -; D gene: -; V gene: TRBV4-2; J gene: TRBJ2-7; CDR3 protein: CASSRSTESYEQYF; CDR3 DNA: TGTGCCAGCAGCCGTTCGACAGAATCCTACGAGCAGTACTTC
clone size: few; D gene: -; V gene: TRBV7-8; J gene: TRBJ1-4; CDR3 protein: CASSPRGGDEKLFF; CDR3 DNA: TGTGCCAGCAGCCCACGGGGGGGGGATGAAAAACTGTTTTTT
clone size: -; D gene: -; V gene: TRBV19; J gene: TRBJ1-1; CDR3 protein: CASKRERNTEAFF; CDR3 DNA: TGTGCCTCTAAAAGGGAGCGGAACACTGAAGCTTTCTTT
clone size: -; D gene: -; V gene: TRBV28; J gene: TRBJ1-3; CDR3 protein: CASRDSGNTIYF; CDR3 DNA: TGTGCCAGTCGGGACTCTGGAAACACCATATATTTT
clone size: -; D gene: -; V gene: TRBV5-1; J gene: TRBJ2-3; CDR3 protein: CASSLEAAPSTDTQYF; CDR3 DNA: TGCGCCAGCAGCTTGGAGGCGGCCCCTAGCACAGATACGCAGTATTTT
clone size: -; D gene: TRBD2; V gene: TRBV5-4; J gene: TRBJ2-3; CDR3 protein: CASSSTSGRAVDTQYF; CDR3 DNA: TGTGCCAGCAGCTCCACTAGCGGGAGGGCCGTAGATACGCAGTATTTT
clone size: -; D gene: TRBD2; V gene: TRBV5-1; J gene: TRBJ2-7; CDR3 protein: CASSPTSGTPEQYF; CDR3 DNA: TGCGCCAGCAGCCCGACTAGCGGGACGCCCGAGCAGTACTTC
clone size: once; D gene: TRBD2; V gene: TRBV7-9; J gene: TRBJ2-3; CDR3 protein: CASSRRGVAAGGDTQYF; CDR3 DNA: TGTGCCAGCAGCCGCCGGGGGGTCGCGGCCGGGGGAGATACGCAGTATTTT
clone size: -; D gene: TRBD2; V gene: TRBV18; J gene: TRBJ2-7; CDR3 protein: CASSPVAGAYEQYF; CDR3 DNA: TGTGCCAGCTCACCAGTTGCGGGGGCCTACGAGCAGTACTTC
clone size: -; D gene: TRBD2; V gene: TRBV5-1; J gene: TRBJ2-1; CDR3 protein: CASSRTSGSYGEQFF; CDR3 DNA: TGCGCCAGCAGCCGTACTAGCGGGAGCTATGGTGAGCAGTTCTTC
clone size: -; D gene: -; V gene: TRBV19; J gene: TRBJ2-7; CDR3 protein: CASSIRSRDSYEQYF; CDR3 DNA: TGTGCCAGTAGTATCCGGTCCAGGGACTCCTACGAGCAGTACTTC
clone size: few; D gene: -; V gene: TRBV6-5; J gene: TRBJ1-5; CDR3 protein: CASSYVGGQPQHF; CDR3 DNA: TGTGCCAGCAGTTACGTGGGGGGTCAGCCCCAGCATTTT
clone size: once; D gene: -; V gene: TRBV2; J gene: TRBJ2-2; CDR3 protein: CASKTDATGELFF; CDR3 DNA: TGTGCCAGCAAAACAGATGCCACCGGGGAGCTGTTTTTT
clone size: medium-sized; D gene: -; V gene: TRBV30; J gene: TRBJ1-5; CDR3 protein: CALARQLGQPQHF; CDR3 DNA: TGTGCCTTGGCTCGACAGCTCGGTCAGCCCCAGCATTTT
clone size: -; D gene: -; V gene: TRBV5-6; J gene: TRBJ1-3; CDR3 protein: CASSPGGGKSGNTIYF; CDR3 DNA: TGTGCCAGCAGCCCGGGAGGGGGGAAGTCTGGAAACACCATATATTTT
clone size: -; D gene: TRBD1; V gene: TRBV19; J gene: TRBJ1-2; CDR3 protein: CASSTGDSSVYGYTF; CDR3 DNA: TGTGCCAGTAGTACTGGGGACAGTTCCGTCTATGGCTACACCTTC
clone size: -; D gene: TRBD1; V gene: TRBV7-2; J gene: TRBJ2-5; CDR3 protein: CASSLKSGGTGQETQYF; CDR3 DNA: TGTGCCAGCAGCCTAAAAAGTGGGGGGACAGGACAAGAGACCCAGTACTTC
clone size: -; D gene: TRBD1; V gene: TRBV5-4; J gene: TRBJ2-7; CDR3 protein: CASSFRDRGEQYF; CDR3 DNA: TGTGCCAGCAGCTTCCGGGACAGAGGCGAGCAGTACTTC
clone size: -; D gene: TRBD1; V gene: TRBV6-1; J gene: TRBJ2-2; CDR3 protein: CASSPLTGDIGELFF; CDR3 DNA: TGTGCCAGCAGTCCCCTGACAGGGGACATCGGGGAGCTGTTTTTT
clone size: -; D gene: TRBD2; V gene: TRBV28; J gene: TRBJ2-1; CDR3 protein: CASSRSPGASGRAMNEQFF; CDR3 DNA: TGTGCCAGCAGCAGATCCCCCGGGGCTAGCGGGAGGGCTATGAATGAGCAGTTCTTC
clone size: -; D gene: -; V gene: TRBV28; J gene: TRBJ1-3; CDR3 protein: CASRRGSGNTIYF; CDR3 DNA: TGTGCCAGCAGAAGGGGGTCTGGAAACACCATATATTTT
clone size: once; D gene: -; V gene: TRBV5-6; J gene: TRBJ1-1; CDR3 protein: CASSFFRDEAFF; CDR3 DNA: TGTGCCAGCAGCTTTTTCCGGGATGAAGCTTTCTTT
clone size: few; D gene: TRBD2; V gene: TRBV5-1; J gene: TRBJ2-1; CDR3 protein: CASSSGPREVFYNEQFF; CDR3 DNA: TGCGCCAGCAGCTCGGGGCCACGGGAGGTCTTCTACAATGAGCAGTTCTTC
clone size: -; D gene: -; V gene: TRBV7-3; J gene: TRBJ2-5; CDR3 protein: CASSQQGETQYF; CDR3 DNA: TGTGCCAGCAGCCAGCAGGGTGAGACCCAGTACTTC
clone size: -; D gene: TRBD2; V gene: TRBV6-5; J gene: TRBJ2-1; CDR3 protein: CASSYTSVYNEQFF; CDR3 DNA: TGTGCCAGCAGTTACACTAGCGTCTACAATGAGCAGTTCTTC
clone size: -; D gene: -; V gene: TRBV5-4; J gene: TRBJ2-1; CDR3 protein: CASSFGDSSSYNEQFF; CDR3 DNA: TGTGCCAGCAGCTTTGGGGACTCAAGCTCCTACAATGAGCAGTTCTTC
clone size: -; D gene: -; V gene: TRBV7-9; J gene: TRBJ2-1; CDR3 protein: CASSHRRASNYNEQFF; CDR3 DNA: TGTGCCAGCAGCCATCGCAGGGCTTCAAATTACAATGAGCAGTTCTTC
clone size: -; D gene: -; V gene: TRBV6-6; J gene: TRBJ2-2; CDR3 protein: CASSYSPSLGGELFF; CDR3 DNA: TGTGCCAGCAGTTACTCGCCTAGCTTAGGGGGGGAGCTGTTTTTT
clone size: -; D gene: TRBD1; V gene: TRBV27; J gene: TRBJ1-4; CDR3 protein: CASRGIGTGREKLFF; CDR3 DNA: TGTGCCAGCAGAGGTATCGGGACAGGGCGTGAAAAACTGTTTTTT
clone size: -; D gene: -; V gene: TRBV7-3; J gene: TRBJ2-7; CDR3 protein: CASSLAVLSYEQYF; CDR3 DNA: TGTGCCAGCAGTTTAGCGGTCCTCTCCTACGAGCAGTACTTC
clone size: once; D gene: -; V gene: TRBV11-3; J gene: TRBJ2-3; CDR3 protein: CASSFRSTGTDTQYF; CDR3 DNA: TGTGCCAGCAGCTTTCGGAGTACAGGAACAGATACGCAGTATTTT
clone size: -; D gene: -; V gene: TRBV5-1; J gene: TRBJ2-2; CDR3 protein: CASSAGAWNTGELFF; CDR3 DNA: TGCGCCAGCAGCGCAGGGGCGTGGAACACCGGGGAGCTGTTTTTT
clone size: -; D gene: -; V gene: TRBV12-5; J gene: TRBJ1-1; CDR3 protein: CASGLFLGRVNTEAFF; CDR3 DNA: TGTGCTAGTGGTTTGTTCTTGGGCAGGGTGAACACTGAAGCTTTCTTT
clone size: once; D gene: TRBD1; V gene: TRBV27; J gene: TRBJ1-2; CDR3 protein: CASRRPGQGNYGYTF; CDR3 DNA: TGTGCCAGCAGAAGACCGGGACAGGGGAACTATGGCTACACCTTC
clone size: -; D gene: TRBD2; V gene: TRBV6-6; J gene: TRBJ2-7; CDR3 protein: CASSYEGGSSYEQYF; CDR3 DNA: TGTGCCAGCAGTTACGAGGGAGGGAGCTCCTACGAGCAGTACTTC
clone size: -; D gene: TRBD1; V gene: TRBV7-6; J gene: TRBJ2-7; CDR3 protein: CASSPGQPNNEQYF; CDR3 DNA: TGTGCCAGCAGCCCGGGACAGCCAAATAACGAGCAGTACTTC
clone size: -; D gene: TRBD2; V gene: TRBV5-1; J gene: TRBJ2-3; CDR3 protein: CASSFSGTSGRQFTDTQYF; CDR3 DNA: TGCGCCAGCAGCTTTTCCGGGACTAGCGGGAGACAGTTCACAGATACGCAGTATTTT
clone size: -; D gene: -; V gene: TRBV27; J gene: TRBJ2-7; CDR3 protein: CASSFGGVGAYEQYF; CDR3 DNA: TGTGCCAGCAGTTTCGGAGGGGTTGGGGCGTACGAGCAGTACTTC
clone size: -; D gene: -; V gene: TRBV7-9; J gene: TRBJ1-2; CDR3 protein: CASSLGRQGGYTF; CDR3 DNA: TGTGCCAGCAGCTTAGGACGGCAGGGAGGCTACACCTTC
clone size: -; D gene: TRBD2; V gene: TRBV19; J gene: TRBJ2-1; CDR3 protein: CASSIVGTSGIHEQFF; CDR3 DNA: TGTGCCAGTAGTATAGTAGGCACTAGCGGGATACATGAGCAGTTCTTC
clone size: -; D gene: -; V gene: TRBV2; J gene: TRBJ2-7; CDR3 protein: CASSVRPPGSYF; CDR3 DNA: TGTGCCAGCAGTGTTCGACCACCGGGTTCGTACTTC
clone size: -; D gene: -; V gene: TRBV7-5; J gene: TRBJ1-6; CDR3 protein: CARSFKPTRDRVFRFTYNSPLHF; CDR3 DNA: TGTGCCAGAAGCTTTAAGCCTACCCGGGACAGGGTATTTCGCTTCACTTATAATTCACCCCTCCACTTT
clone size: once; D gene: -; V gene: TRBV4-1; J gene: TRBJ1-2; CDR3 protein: CASSQVIRDGYTF; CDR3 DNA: TGCGCCAGCAGCCAAGTCATTCGGGATGGCTACACCTTC
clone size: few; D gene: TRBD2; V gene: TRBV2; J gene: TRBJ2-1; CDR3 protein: CASSLRLAGAIEQFF; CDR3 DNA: TGTGCCAGCAGTCTCCGACTAGCGGGAGCTATTGAGCAGTTCTTC
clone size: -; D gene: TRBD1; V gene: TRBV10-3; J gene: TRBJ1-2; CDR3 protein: CAISESPGQGVSSTNYGYTF; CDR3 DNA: TGTGCCATCAGTGAGTCCCCGGGACAGGGTGTCTCGTCAACTAACTATGGCTACACCTTC
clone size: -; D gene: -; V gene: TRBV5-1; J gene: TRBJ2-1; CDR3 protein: CASSFSSSYSYNEQFF; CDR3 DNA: TGCGCCAGCAGCTTCTCCTCTTCGTACTCCTACAATGAGCAGTTCTTC
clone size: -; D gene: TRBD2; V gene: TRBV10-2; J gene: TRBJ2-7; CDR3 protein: CASSLSGTSDYEQYF; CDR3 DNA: TGCGCCAGCAGTTTATCCGGGACTAGCGACTACGAGCAGTACTTC
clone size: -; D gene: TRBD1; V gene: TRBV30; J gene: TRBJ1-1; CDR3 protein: CAWSEDRATEAFF; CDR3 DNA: TGTGCCTGGAGTGAGGACAGGGCGACTGAAGCTTTCTTT
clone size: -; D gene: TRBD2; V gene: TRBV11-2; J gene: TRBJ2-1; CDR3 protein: CASSLVAGGIYNEQFF; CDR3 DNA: TGTGCCAGCAGCTTAGTAGCGGGAGGAATCTACAATGAGCAGTTCTTC